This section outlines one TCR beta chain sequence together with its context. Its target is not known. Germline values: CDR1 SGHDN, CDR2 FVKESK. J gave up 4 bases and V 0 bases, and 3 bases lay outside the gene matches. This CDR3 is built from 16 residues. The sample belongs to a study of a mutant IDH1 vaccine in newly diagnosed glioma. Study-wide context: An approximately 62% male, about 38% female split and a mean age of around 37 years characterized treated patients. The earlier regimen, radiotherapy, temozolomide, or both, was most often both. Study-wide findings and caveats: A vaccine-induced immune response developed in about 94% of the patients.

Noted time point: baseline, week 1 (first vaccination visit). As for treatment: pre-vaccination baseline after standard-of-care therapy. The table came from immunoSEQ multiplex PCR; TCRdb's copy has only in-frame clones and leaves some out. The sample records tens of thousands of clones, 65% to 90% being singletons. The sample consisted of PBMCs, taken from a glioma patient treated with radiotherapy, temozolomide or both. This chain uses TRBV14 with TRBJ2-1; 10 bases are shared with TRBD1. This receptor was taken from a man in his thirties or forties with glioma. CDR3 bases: TGTGCCAGCAGCCAAGATGACAGGGGGCAATACAATGAGCAGTTCTTC. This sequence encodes CASSQDDRGQYNEQFF. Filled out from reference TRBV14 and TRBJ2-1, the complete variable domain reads EAGVTQFPSHSVIEKGQTVTLRCDPISGHDNLYWYRRVMGKEIKFLLHFVKESKQDESGMPNNRFLAERTGGTYSTLKVQPAELEDSGVYFCASSQDDRGQYNEQFFGPGTRLTVL.